What follows describes a single TCR beta chain. This clone's antigen is unknown. No much larger clone is present one base from it, and per-base qualities are unavailable. Collaborating institutions collected whole blood in K2EDTA tubes following their own protocols. For TCRbeta analysis, collaborators shipped samples as frozen whole blood, isolated PBMCs, or DNA extracted from either of those sample types. This specimen comes from a study of blood T cell repertoires in COVID-19 (TCRdb year 2020). Background for the entire study: Collaborator samples came from the United States, Italy and Spain and covered acute and convalescent phases of COVID-19. The prospective study material was composed of cDNA or gDNA derived from T cells, B-cell-depleted T cells, or PBMCs. Subjects who had been exposed to COVID-19, were actively infected with it, or had recovered from it provided the deeply sampled blood TCRbeta repertoires that made up the dataset. The repertoires were released in a freely available public database meant as a resource for research on the immune response to SARS-CoV-2. Samples came from the ongoing ImmuneRACE study (first 160 participants) plus 1,254 subjects from 6 global collaborators. A de-identified subject ID, COVID-19 status, age in years and sex were almost always included in the sample metadata. HLA class I and class II types, where available, came from metadata supplied by the sample provider rather than from assay-based typing.

Overall study outcomes, separate from this receptor: The amount of clinical and demographic metadata varied by source and participant and was provided uncurated.

TCRbeta CDR3 regions were amplified from genomic DNA by means of the immunoSEQ Assay, a bias-controlled multiplex PCR. The original methods were these. The number of nucleated cells in each sample was estimated by amplification of reference gene primers within the assay. To quantify the absolute abundance of each unique TCRbeta CDR3 rearrangement, sequence reads were collapsed and filtered. For each sample, productive Simpson clonality was calculated as the square root of Simpson's diversity index across productive rearrangements. In TCRdb, the immuneACCESS table is reduced to in-frame sequences with V and J assigned. These tables do not hold every clone; where another copy was compared, an unresolved V gene accounts for under half, and the others remain unexplained. V, J and clone size are those of that table, while D and trimming were read from the DNA. For this sample the table gives about 150,000 clones, of which approximately 80% were detected only once. The top ten hold around 3.1% of the sample.

Sequences were obtained from peripheral blood. The clonotype originates from a woman in her thirties or forties with active or convalescent COVID-19.

The CDR3 corresponds to CAIRATGYEQYF. The bases are TGTGCCATCAGGGCGACAGGGTACGAGCAGTACTTC. This chain is built from TRBV10-3 and TRBJ2-7; the central 7 bases match TRBD1. Unmatched junction bases come to 3, with V trimmed by 6 bases and J by 4 bases. From a lookup of the germline V gene, CDR1 and CDR2 are ENHRY and SYGVKD. The CDR3 sequence holds 12 residues, the cysteine and phenylalanine included. CDR3 DNA is the only sequence kept; it has 36 bases, read in frame from the first base.